These 25 T cell receptor beta chains were all obtained from the same sample, sequenced in a study of CD8+CD57+ T cells in acquired aplastic anemia. Profiling that covered TCR beta VDJ and CDR3 relied on genomic DNA as its template. TCRdb itself ran the reads through MiXCR, one entry per CDR3 protein. The sample includes 180,000 or so distinct CDR3 sequences, roughly 50% of them seen just once. By flow cytometry, patients selected for sequencing had shown an expansion of CD8+CD57+ cells. Source material: sorted CD4+, CD8+, or CD8+CD57+ T cells (not recorded which) from PBMCs. Receptors were obtained from a human donor with aplastic anemia.

The gene calls are TRBV5-1 and TRBJ2-2; D uncertain. Trimming removed 7 bases at V and 13 bases at J, with 23 bases between. The CDR3 length is 14 residues. CDR1 and CDR2 (germline): SGHRS, YFSETQ. The CDR3 DNA sequence: TGCGCCAGCCTTCAGTCGGTCCGCACCGTGGGGCTGTTTTTT. This gives the protein CASLQSVRTVGLFF.

The gene calls are TRBV10-1 and TRBJ1-5; unclear D gene. From germline, CDR1 is WNHNN and CDR2 SYGVQD (reference sequence). The CDR3 loop spans 12 amino acids. V lost 3 bases and J 5 bases, leaving 5 bases between the germline ends. The CDR3 region is CASSDDYQPQHF. Here the CDR3 DNA reads TGCGCCAGCAGTGACGACTATCAGCCCCAGCATTTT.

The table lists this clonotype with a few counts. The chain is built from TRBV28 and TRBJ2-7; D gene ambiguous. CDR3 length: 13 amino acids. Germline V gene lookup returns CDR1 MDHEN and CDR2 SYDVKM. Trimming removed 3 bases from V and 6 bases from J, with 12 bases in between. The CDR3 is CASSLGPTPEQYF. DNA of the CDR3: TGTGCCAGCAGTTTGGGTCCTACCCCCGAGCAGTACTTC.

This sequence joins TRBV9 and TRBJ1-1; possible D gene TRBD1, 6 bases. Germline lookup yields CDR1 SGDLS and CDR2 YYNGEE. This CDR3 has 14 residues. Trimming pared 6 bases from V and 1 base from J, leaving 13 bases between. The CDR3 bases are TGTGCCAGCACCCTAACAGGGTCGAACACTGAAGCTTTCTTT. Amino acids: CASTLTGSNTEAFF.

V usage is TRBV6-1 and J usage is TRBJ1-1; D not resolved. This CDR3 is 17 amino acids long. Germline CDR1 and CDR2: MNHNS and SASEGT. V gave up 6 bases and J gave up 5 bases, with 25 bases separating them. For the CDR3, the DNA is TGTGCCAGCAGCCCTCAAGACCGGGTTGAGGGCGCGACTGAAGCTTTCTTT. Translated: CASSPQDRVEGATEAFF.

The chain couples TRBV2 to TRBJ1-1; D is undetermined. Looked up from germline, CDR1 is SNHLY and CDR2 is FYNNEI. V was clipped by 7 bases and J by 6 bases, with 15 bases between them. This CDR3 comprises 13 residues. The CDR3 loop is CASTMAVDAEAFF. The CDR3 DNA reads as TGTGCCAGCACAATGGCAGTGGACGCTGAAGCTTTCTTT.

The chain links TRBV12-3 or TRBV12-4 to TRBJ1-6, with 11 positions matching TRBD1. This CDR3 is built from 17 residues. Germline trimming cut 7 bases from V and 7 bases from J; bases unmatched to any gene: 12. The CDR3 DNA is TGTGCCAGCACCGATGGACAGGGGGCCCACTTCAATTCACCCCTCCACTTT. Its protein product is CASTDGQGAHFNSPLHF.

This chain uses TRBV10-3 with TRBJ1-2, with a tentative D call TRBD1 (5 bases). Trimming stripped 6 bases from V and 6 bases from J, with 20 bases between. The CDR3 contains 15 residues. The germline gives CDR1 ENHRY, CDR2 SYGVKD. CDR3 in DNA: TGTGCCATCAGGAGCGGGACGGCGTCGGAAAATGGCTACACCTTC. Translating it yields CAIRSGTASENGYTF.

V gene TRBV25-1 combines with J gene TRBJ2-7; the match to TRBD1 covers 7 bases. CDR3 size: 16 residues. Germline V gives CDR1 MGHDK, CDR2 SYGVNS. The ends lost 4 bases at V and 4 bases at J; junction bases unmatched: 13. The CDR3 sequence is CASSGIRDSDKYEQYF. CDR3 DNA: TGTGCCAGCAGTGGTATCCGGGACAGCGATAAGTACGAGCAGTACTTC.

The V gene is TRBV19, the J gene TRBJ1-3; the D is unclear. V lost 5 bases and J lost 4, with 9 bases in between. The CDR3 is 13 amino acids. Germline V CDR1 and CDR2: LNHDA, SQIVND (reference sequence). CDR3 sequence (DNA): TGTGCCAGTAGTTCCCAGCGCGGAAACACCATATATTTT. Translated, it gives CASSSQRGNTIYF.

This chain joins TRBV7-4 and TRBJ1-1; no reliable D call. In germline, CDR1 is SGHVT, CDR2 SQSDAQ. The CDR3 has 11 amino acids. Between the trimmed V and J ends, which lost 3 bases and 7 bases, there was a span of 6 bases. The CDR3 reads CASSFPDEAFF. As DNA, the CDR3 is TGTGCCAGCAGCTTCCCCGATGAAGCTTTCTTT.

J is TRBJ1-5 and V is TRBV24-1; TRBD1 matches 8 bases. The CDR3 runs 16 residues. Trimming removed 3 bases from V and 2 bases from J; junction bases left unmatched: 5. The germline CDR1 and CDR2 sequences are KGHDR and SFDVKD. In DNA form, the CDR3 reads TGTGCCACCAGTGATGACAGGGGTTGGGGCAATCAGCCCCAGCATTTT. It specifies CATSDDRGWGNQPQHF.

CDR3 in DNA: TGTGCCAGCAGCTTAGCAGCGGGGGGCCAAGATACGCAGTATTTT. This gives the protein CASSLAAGGQDTQYF. The chain carries TRBV7-6 and TRBJ2-3; 9 bases align to TRBD2. From germline, CDR1 is SGHVS and CDR2 FNYEAQ. The V segment lost 0 bases and the J segment 5 bases; nucleotides outside the gene matches: 3. The CDR3 contains 15 residues.

The chain is built from TRBV29-1 and TRBJ1-1; 7 nucleotides align to TRBD1. The CDR3 is 12 residues long. The J segment lost 7 bases and the V segment lost 7 bases, leaving 9 bases of the junction unmatched. Germline loops: CDR1 SQVTM, CDR2 ANQGSEA. For the CDR3, the DNA is TGCAGCGCTGGGGACAGAAGAAGTGAAGCTTTCTTT. Amino acid sequence: CSAGDRRSEAFF.

The genes are TRBV24-1 and TRBJ2-1, with 10 positions matching TRBD1. The ends lost 6 bases at V and 4 bases at J; junction bases unmatched: 2. CDR1 is KGHDR and CDR2 is SFDVKD in the germline V gene. CDR3 length: 14 amino acids. The CDR3: CATSRTGGYNEQFF. Here the CDR3 DNA reads TGTGCCACCAGTCGGACAGGGGGATACAATGAGCAGTTCTTC.

In this sample, this clonotype turned up many times. The CDR3 reads CASSLRIGETQYF. The CDR3 DNA is TGTGCCAGCAGCTTAAGAATAGGAGAGACCCAGTACTTC. J is TRBJ2-5 and V is TRBV7-6; D is unresolved. The CDR3 loop spans 13 amino acids. The V end lost 2 bases, the J end lost 4 bases, and 8 bases lay between the germline ends. Germline CDR1 is SGHVS and CDR2 is FNYEAQ.

This clonotype appeared a single time. The chain's CDR3 is CATSPGQGSYEQYF. The DNA for the CDR3 is TGTGCCACCAGTCCGGGACAGGGATCCTACGAGCAGTACTTC. This rearrangement joins TRBV15 to TRBJ2-7; 9 bases match TRBD1. Germline CDR1 and CDR2: LNHNV and YYDKDF (reference sequence). This CDR3 region has 14 residues. V shed 6 bases, J shed 1 base, and the junction held 4 bases outside the gene matches.

The sample holds many counts of this clonotype. The rearrangement links TRBV12-3 or TRBV12-4 to TRBJ1-5; no firm D call. V was trimmed by 3 bases and J by 2 bases, leaving 11 bases between them. This CDR3 is 15 amino acids long. For the CDR3, the DNA is TGTGCCAGCAGTTTGGTACTTCGCGGCAATCAGCCCCAGCATTTT. It encodes CASSLVLRGNQPQHF.

V gene TRBV10-3 combines with J gene TRBJ1-1, with 7 bases aligning to TRBD1. Germline V gene lookup returns CDR1 ENHRY and CDR2 SYGVKD. The junction had 6 bases not matched to a gene; V was cut back by 7 bases and J by 4 bases. CDR3 size: 13 residues. Here the CDR3 DNA reads TGTGCCATCATTGCACAGGGGAGCACTGAAGCTTTCTTT. Protein product: CAIIAQGSTEAFF.

This clonotype was recorded a few times. The CDR3 sequence: CATSVGQGATDTQYF. CDR3 in DNA: TGTGCCACCAGCGTGGGACAGGGGGCCACAGATACGCAGTATTTT. This chain connects TRBV24-1 to TRBJ2-3, with 12 bases matching TRBD1. CDR1 and CDR2 from the germline V gene are KGHDR and SFDVKD. The V segment lost 7 bases and the J segment 2 bases; nucleotides outside the gene matches: 3. The length of the CDR3 is 15 residues.

Concerning this clonotype itself: It may be a read error: a sequence one base away is much more abundant. This rearrangement joins TRBV5-1 to TRBJ1-1; D remains unclear. The V gene lost 0 bases and the J gene lost 0 bases, with 9 bases spanning the gap. This CDR3 contains 15 residues. Germline values: CDR1 SGHRS, CDR2 YFSETQ. CDR3 nucleotide sequence: TGCGCCAGCAGCTTGGGGGTTACAGTGAACACTGAAGCTTTCTTT. This encodes CASSLGVTVNTEAFF.

This clonotype was picked up a small number of times. The chain couples TRBV20-1 to TRBJ2-1; a weak D match, TRBD2 (5 bases). The germline V gene has CDR1 DFQATT and CDR2 SNEGSKA (reference sequence). The CDR3 totals 15 residues. V was shortened by 0 bases and J by 5 bases, with 14 bases between the two germline ends. The CDR3 loop reads CSARDFTSSDNEQFF. Here the CDR3 DNA reads TGCAGTGCTAGAGATTTTACTAGTTCCGACAATGAGCAGTTCTTC.

With regard to this clonotype: The DNA is omitted, as the CDR3 cannot be located on it reliably, and the CDR3 follows TCRdb's listing. The genes are TRBV5-1 and TRBJ2-7; the DNA was not used to check the table's D call, TRBD1. With termini counted, the CDR3 has 14 amino acids. Germline V lookup: CDR1 SGHRS, CDR2 YFSETQ. This CDR3 is CASSFGSGDYEQYF.

In its sample, this clonotype was seen many times. The J gene is TRBJ2-6, the V gene TRBV20-1; TRBD1 matches at 9 bases. There are 14 residues in the CDR3. V was pared by 6 bases and J by 4 bases, with 4 bases of the junction left unmatched. The germline gives CDR1 DFQATT, CDR2 SNEGSKA (reference sequence). CDR3 DNA sequence: TGCAGTGCCCGGACAGGGGCAGGGGCCAACGTCCTGACTTTC. It translates to CSARTGAGANVLTF.

As concerns this clonotype: An end of the junction differs from the germline gene, which may be a read error. The V gene is TRBV10-1, the J gene TRBJ2-3; the match to TRBD2 covers 10 bases. Germline lookup yields CDR1 WNHNN and CDR2 SYGVQD (reference sequence). The CDR3 has 15 residues. The CDR3 nucleotides are TGTGCCACCTTCACTAGCGGGGTCTCCACAGATACGCAGTATTTT. Amino acids: CATFTSGVSTDTQYF.